The 13 T cell receptor beta chains reported below all come from one sample, sequenced in a study of cytomegalovirus exposure and HLA in healthy donors. Amplification used 60 Vbeta primers and 13 Jbeta primers. TCRdb's copy holds only in-frame clones and misses some; the assay was immunoSEQ multiplex PCR. Among 170,000 or so clones listed, roughly four fifths were seen once. Sample: PBMCs. Receptors were obtained from a girl between 5 and 17 years old in good health and CMV-seropositive.

This chain's CDR3 is CASSLVVSGGAGEQFF. Written as DNA, the CDR3 is TGCGCCAGCAGCTTGGTGGTTAGCGGGGGGGCCGGTGAGCAGTTCTTC. The rearrangement uses TRBV5-1 and TRBJ2-1, with TRBD2 matching over 11 bases. Trimming cost V 0 bases and J 9 bases; bases outside gene matches: 8. CDR1 and CDR2 (germline): SGHRS, YFSETQ. The CDR3 has 16 amino acids.

CDR3 in DNA: TGTGCCAGTAGTCCCCCCTCTGAAAAACTGTTTTTT. Encoded protein: CASSPPSEKLFF. The rearrangement uses TRBV19 and TRBJ1-4; D is ambiguous. V lost 5 bases and J 7 bases, leaving 8 bases between the germline ends. The CDR3 length is 12 residues. Germline CDR1 and CDR2: LNHDA and SQIVND (reference sequence). Full variable domain (missing parts from reference TRBV19 and TRBJ1-4): DGGITQSPKYLFRKEGQNVTLSCEQNLNHDAMYWYRQDPGQGLRLIYYSQIVNDFQKGDIAEGYSVSREKKESFPLTVTSAQKNPTAFYLCASSPPSEKLFFGSGTQLSVL.

The chain carries TRBV5-6 and TRBJ2-2; D remains unclear. The CDR3 runs to 14 residues. V was shortened by 2 bases and J by 1 base, with 6 bases between the two germline ends. In germline, CDR1 is SGHDT, CDR2 YYEEEE. In nucleotides, the CDR3 is TGTGCCAGCAGCTTTACCGGGAACACCGGGGAGCTGTTTTTT. Encoded protein: CASSFTGNTGELFF. Supplemented by reference TRBV5-6 and TRBJ2-2, the full variable domain reads DAGVTQSPTHLIKTRGQQVTLRCSPKSGHDTVSWYQQALGQGPQFIFQYYEEEERQRGNFPDRFSGHQFPNYSSELNVNALLLGDSALYLCASSFTGNTGELFFGEGSRLTVL.

This clone was detected a few times. Different DNA sequences within this sample yield the same CDR3. The V gene is TRBV5-1, the J gene TRBJ1-1; the match to TRBD1 covers 8 bases. The CDR3 totals 13 residues. Germline CDR1 is SGHRS and CDR2 is YFSETQ. J was trimmed by 4 bases and V by 1 base; bases with no gene match: 0. The CDR3 DNA sequence: TGCGCCAGCAGCTTGACAGGGGGCACTGAAGCTTTCTTT. It is translated as CASSLTGGTEAFF.

The J gene is TRBJ1-2, the V gene TRBV7-2; D might be TRBD1 (5 bases). V lost 5 bases and J lost 0, with 13 bases in between. From germline, CDR1 is SGHTA and CDR2 FQGNSA. The CDR3 is made up of 15 amino acids. The CDR3 is CASSGGTFANYGYTF. The CDR3 nucleotides are TGTGCCAGCAGCGGGGGGACGTTTGCTAACTATGGCTACACCTTC.

This chain joins TRBV2 and TRBJ2-5, with D unclear. Trimming took 6 bases from V and 4 from J, leaving 6 bases between them. The CDR3 is 11 residues long. Per germline, CDR1 SNHLY and CDR2 FYNNEI. The CDR3 DNA sequence: TGTGCCAGCAGCCCCGGAGAGACCCAGTACTTC. This encodes CASSPGETQYF.

This clone was observed a single time. The V gene is TRBV6-6, the J gene TRBJ1-1; 7 positions match TRBD1. Germline trimming cut 2 bases from V and 1 base from J; bases unmatched to any gene: 1. The CDR3 is 14 amino acids. The germline V gene has CDR1 MNHNY and CDR2 SVGAGI (reference sequence). The CDR3 spells CASSYRTGNTEAFF. The CDR3 DNA sequence: TGTGCCAGCAGTTACCGGACAGGGAACACTGAAGCTTTCTTT.

The V and J genes are TRBV19 and TRBJ1-2; a weak D match, TRBD1 (6 bases). Per germline, CDR1 LNHDA and CDR2 SQIVND (reference sequence). The ends were cut back, 5 bases at V and 8 bases at J, with 21 bases in the middle. This CDR3 contains 15 residues. CDR3 in amino acids: CASSAYLGTGMGYTF. The CDR3 DNA reads as TGTGCCAGTAGTGCCTACCTCGGTACAGGGATGGGCTACACCTTC.

This rearrangement joins TRBV6-4 to TRBJ2-3; tentatively, D is TRBD1 (5 bases). Trimming left V 2 bases short and J 0 bases short, with 9 bases between. This CDR3 has 15 amino acids. Germline CDR1 reads MRHNA; CDR2 reads SNTAGT. The chain's CDR3 is CASSDGASSTDTQYF. CDR3 nucleotides: TGTGCCAGCAGTGACGGGGCTTCTAGCACAGATACGCAGTATTTT.

With regard to this clone: One end of the junction does not line up with germline, which may come from a read error. Other DNA sequences from this sample encode an identical CDR3 as well. The chain combines TRBV28 with TRBJ2-7, with 9 bases matching TRBD2. The germline CDR1 and CDR2 sequences are MDHEN and SYDVKM. This CDR3 has 15 residues. CDR3 nucleotide sequence: TGTGCTAGCAGTTCCTTCGGCGGGGGGGCGGACGAGCAGTACTTC. Encoded protein: CASSSFGGGADEQYF. Combining the CDR3 with reference TRBV28 and TRBJ2-7 gives the whole variable domain DVKVTQSSRYLVKRTGEKVFLECVQDMDHENMFWYRQDPGLGLRLIYFSYDVKMKEKGDIPEGYSVSREKKERFSLILESASTNQTSMYLCASSSFGGGADEQYFGPGTRLTVT.

The chain joins TRBV7-6 to TRBJ2-2; 8 bases agree with TRBD2. Germline V gene lookup returns CDR1 SGHVS and CDR2 FNYEAQ. The CDR3 is 17 residues long. With 1 base clipped from V and 6 bases from J, the junction kept 10 bases outside the gene matches. CDR3: CASSLESGTSLAGELFF. The CDR3 DNA reads TGTGCCAGCAGCTTAGAGTCGGGGACTAGTCTCGCCGGGGAGCTGTTTTTT.

The rearrangement uses TRBV7-9 and TRBJ1-1, with 9 bases aligning to TRBD1. After removal of 5 bases from V and 8 bases from J, the junction contained 9 bases not matched to a gene. CDR1 and CDR2 from the germline V gene are SEHNR and FQNEAQ (reference sequence). The CDR3 is 14 residues long. For the CDR3, the DNA is TGTGCCAGCAGCGTGCAACAGGGGGCGGCGGAAGCTTTCTTT. Its protein is CASSVQQGAAEAFF.

J is TRBJ2-3 and V is TRBV11-2, with 11 bases identical to TRBD2. CDR1 is SGHAT and CDR2 is FQNNGV in the germline V gene. The CDR3 has 15 amino acids. Unmatched junction bases numbered 2, after V lost 2 bases and J lost 4 bases. The CDR3 DNA reads as TGTGCCAGCAGCTTAATAGCGGGGGGGCCAGATACGCAGTATTTT. The encoded protein is CASSLIAGGPDTQYF. The full variable domain, with the rest looked up from reference TRBV11-2 and TRBJ2-3, is EAGVAQSPRYKIIEKRQSVAFWCNPISGHATLYWYQQILGQGPKLLIQFQNNGVVDDSQLPKDRFSAERLKGVDSTLKIQPAKLEDSAVYLCASSLIAGGPDTQYFGPGTRLTVL.